Sample share makes the clone carrying this T cell receptor beta chain large. What it recognizes is unknown. Cells sorted as Tregs were CD4+, CD25+ and CD127-/low. Points from the study as a whole: Around 12% of tumor Treg sequences matched naive CD4+ cells. Tumor memory CD4+ T cell TCR gene usage was found to cluster with blood and lymph node memory CD4+ cells and with lymph node naive CD4+ cells. Tumor Treg TCRs overlapped most with tumor naive CD4+ cells.

The TRBV12-4/TRBJ1-2 clonotypes were amplified using barcode primers with ligated adaptors. In TCRdb, the multiplex PCR reads were re-called with MiXCR into one record per CDR3 protein. The repertoire consists of about 430 distinct CDR3 sequences, with around 30% occurring once and the leading ten covering around 20%. This CDR3 spans 15 amino acids. V was pared by 1 base and J by 8 bases, with 10 bases of the junction left unmatched. V usage is TRBV12-3 or TRBV12-4 and J usage is TRBJ1-2; 7 bases map to TRBD1. The receptor was isolated from a female donor with breast cancer. Sequencing was performed on tumor-infiltrating Tregs sorted from the breast tumor. Here the CDR3 reads CASSLGRTGPGGYTF. DNA for the CDR3: TGTGCCAGCAGTTTAGGGAGGACAGGCCCGGGCGGCTACACCTTC.